A selection of T cell receptor beta chains follows, all from one sample in a study of T cell changes during pregnancy in multiple sclerosis. Sequenced by immunoSEQ multiplex PCR; TCRdb stores in-frame clones only, minus some. Among some 90,000 clones, 91% were seen once, and the ten largest hold around 1.7%. This material consisted of peripheral blood, taken after pregnancy. These receptors were taken from a female donor in good health, enrolled as a control in a pregnancy study. Both conserved end residues are part of each CDR3. The D gene is left open where the match is weak. The size field is filled for only some rows; it gives once, few, many or a size class.

V gene	D gene	clone size	J gene	CDR3 protein	CDR3 DNA
TRBV9	TRBD1	NA	TRBJ1-2	CASSVGQGPYGYTF	TGTGCCAGCAGCGTCGGACAGGGGCCCTATGGCTACACCTTC
TRBV5-6	NA	NA	TRBJ2-6	CASSLGQLLSGANVLTF	TGTGCCAGCAGCTTGGGCCAACTCCTCTCTGGGGCCAACGTCCTGACTTTC
TRBV28	NA	NA	TRBJ1-3	CASSSMGARGNTIYF	TGTGCCAGCAGCTCGATGGGGGCGCGTGGAAACACCATATATTTT
TRBV5-1	NA	NA	TRBJ1-3	CASSLALGNTIYF	TGCGCCAGCAGCTTGGCCCTTGGAAACACCATATATTTT
TRBV7-6	TRBD1	NA	TRBJ2-7	CASSLGDRGAEQYF	TGTGCCAGCAGCTTAGGGGACAGGGGAGCCGAGCAGTACTTC
TRBV29-1	TRBD2	NA	TRBJ2-7	CSVVSGGAGEQYF	TGCAGCGTTGTAAGCGGGGGGGCTGGTGAGCAGTACTTC
TRBV4-3	NA	NA	TRBJ2-7	CASSPQDGNEQYF	TGCGCCAGCAGCCCCCAGGACGGGAACGAGCAGTACTTC
TRBV5-5	NA	NA	TRBJ1-5	CAHRDIQPQHF	TGTGCCCACAGGGATATCCAGCCCCAGCATTTT
TRBV18	NA	NA	TRBJ1-4	CASSHSRLGRVGEKLFF	TGTGCCAGCTCACATTCCCGGCTAGGCAGGGTCGGTGAAAAACTGTTTTTT
TRBV14	NA	NA	TRBJ1-1	CASSQEAQGNTEAFF	TGTGCCAGCAGCCAAGAGGCACAGGGGAACACTGAAGCTTTCTTT
TRBV4-3	TRBD2	NA	TRBJ2-3	CASSHGSGVGADTQYF	TGCGCCAGCAGCCACGGTAGCGGGGTGGGAGCGGATACGCAGTATTTT
TRBV28	TRBD1	NA	TRBJ1-4	CASLQGNEKLFF	TGTGCCAGCCTACAGGGGAATGAAAAACTGTTTTTT
TRBV2	NA	NA	TRBJ1-4	CASSRERSEKLFF	TGTGCCAGCAGCCGGGAGCGCTCTGAAAAACTGTTTTTT
TRBV2	TRBD1	NA	TRBJ2-4	CASSPDRAQNIQYF	TGTGCCAGCAGCCCGGACAGGGCTCAAAACATTCAGTACTTC
TRBV27	NA	NA	TRBJ2-6	CASSLGGANVLTF	TGTGCCAGCAGCCTGGGCGGGGCCAACGTCCTGACTTTC
TRBV14	NA	once	TRBJ2-5	CASSQDPWGVIHQETQYF	TGTGCCAGCAGCCAAGACCCTTGGGGAGTGATACACCAAGAGACCCAGTACTTC
TRBV11-2	TRBD2	NA	TRBJ2-1	CASRGSGGYNEQFF	TGTGCCAGCCGTGGTAGCGGGGGATACAATGAGCAGTTCTTC
TRBV7-2	TRBD2	NA	TRBJ2-5	CASSLGRGQETQYF	TGTGCCAGCAGCTTGGGGCGGGGGCAAGAGACCCAGTACTTC
TRBV28	NA	NA	TRBJ1-5	CASSTNRVDQPQHF	TGTGCCAGCAGCACTAACAGGGTTGATCAGCCCCAGCATTTT
TRBV15	NA	NA	TRBJ1-1	CATSTQDTEAFF	TGTGCCACCAGCACACAGGACACTGAAGCTTTCTTT
TRBV7-9	NA	once	TRBJ1-1	CASSSPRGGDTEAFF	TGTGCCAGCAGCTCCCCAAGGGGGGGGGACACTGAAGCTTTCTTT
TRBV7-3	TRBD2	NA	TRBJ2-1	CASSLSGGSYNEQFF	TGTGCCAGCAGCCTTAGCGGGGGCTCCTACAATGAGCAGTTCTTC
TRBV7-8	TRBD1	once	TRBJ1-5	CASSWTGRVGPQHF	TGTGCCAGCAGCTGGACAGGTCGGGTAGGGCCCCAGCATTTT
TRBV11-2	NA	NA	TRBJ1-3	CASSPSGIAAGNTIYF	TGTGCCAGCAGCCCAAGTGGGATAGCGGCTGGAAACACCATATATTTT